A single sample is the source of the 5 T cell receptor beta chains below, sequenced in a study of blood T cells in healthy people across ages (dated by TCRdb to between 2015 and 2016). Libraries were prepared through 5' RACE. The run used an Illumina HiSeq 2500. A second about 7 to 12 cycle PCR used a sample-barcoded 5' primer and a J-beta primer mix. The raw public reads went through TCRdb reprocessing: fastp at Q25, MiXCR clone calling, in-frame beta chains kept. Duplicate CDR3 protein sequences are folded into a single record with the most common DNA and genes. The table for this sample lists around 1,500,000 distinct CDR3 sequences; about 30% of them were counted only once. The ten largest clones capture less than 9.5% of the sample. Source material: blood. These receptors all come from a woman in her thirties in good health.

This clonotype has a count of ten or more. This chain connects TRBV12-3 or TRBV12-4 to TRBJ1-5; D unresolved. The length of the CDR3 is 15 residues. V was clipped by 3 bases and J by 0 bases, with 9 bases between them. CDR3 nucleotide sequence: TGTGCCAGCAGTTTGGGATCTTATAGCAATCAGCCCCAGCATTTT. Its protein is CASSLGSYSNQPQHF.

J is TRBJ1-1 and V is TRBV7-9, with 7 bases lining up with TRBD1. The germline CDR1 and CDR2 sequences are SEHNR and FQNEAQ (reference sequence). The CDR3 spans 14 residues. With 5 bases clipped from V and 4 bases from J, the junction kept 7 bases outside the gene matches. The CDR3 region has the DNA TGTGCCAGCAGCCCCGGACAGGCTCTCACTGAAGCTTTCTTT. Translation gives CASSPGQALTEAFF.

This clonotype appeared a few times. This may stem from a read error, because a much larger clone lies one nucleotide away. The chain recombines TRBV12-3 or TRBV12-4 with TRBJ2-6, with a possible D match to TRBD1 (5 bases). The CDR3 loop spans 15 amino acids. The CDR3 spells CASSLGRAGANVRTF. The CDR3 DNA reads TGTGCCAGCAGTTTAGGCAGGGCTGGGGCCAACGTCCGGACTTTC.

In its sample, this clonotype was seen many times. The chain recombines TRBV6-6 with TRBJ1-4; a possible D gene is TRBD1 (5 bases). The CDR3 length is 15 residues. With 7 bases removed from V and 4 bases from J, the gap between germline ends came to 16 bases. Germline CDR1 is MNHNY and CDR2 is SVGAGI (reference sequence). CDR3 sequence: CASTPAPGLNEKLFF. CDR3 nucleotides: TGTGCCAGCACGCCGGCCCCGGGGCTTAATGAAAAACTGTTTTTT.

This clonotype was observed a few times. The rearrangement joins TRBV3-1 to TRBJ2-3; 9 positions agree with TRBD1. This CDR3 region has 15 residues. Losses at the gene ends were 6 bases for V and 2 bases for J; bases not matched to a gene: 6. Germline V gives CDR1 LGHDT, CDR2 YNNKEL (reference sequence). CDR3 residues: CASSRGQGITDTQYF. Written as DNA, the CDR3 is TGTGCCAGCAGTCGGGGACAGGGTATCACAGATACGCAGTATTTT.